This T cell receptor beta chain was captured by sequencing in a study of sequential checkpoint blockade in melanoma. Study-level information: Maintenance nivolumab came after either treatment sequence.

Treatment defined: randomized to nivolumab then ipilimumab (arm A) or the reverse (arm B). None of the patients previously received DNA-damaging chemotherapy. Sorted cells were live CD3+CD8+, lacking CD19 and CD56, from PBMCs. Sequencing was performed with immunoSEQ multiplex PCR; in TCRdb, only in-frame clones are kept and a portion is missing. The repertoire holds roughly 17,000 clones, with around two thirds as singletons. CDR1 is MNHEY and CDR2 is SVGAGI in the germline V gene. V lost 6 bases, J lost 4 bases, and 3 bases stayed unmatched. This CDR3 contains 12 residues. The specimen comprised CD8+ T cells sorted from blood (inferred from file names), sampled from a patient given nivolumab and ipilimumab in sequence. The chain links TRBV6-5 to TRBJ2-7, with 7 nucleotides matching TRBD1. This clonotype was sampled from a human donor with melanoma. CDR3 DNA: TGTGCCAGCAGGCAACAGGGGTACGAGCAGTACGTC. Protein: CASRQQGYEQYV.